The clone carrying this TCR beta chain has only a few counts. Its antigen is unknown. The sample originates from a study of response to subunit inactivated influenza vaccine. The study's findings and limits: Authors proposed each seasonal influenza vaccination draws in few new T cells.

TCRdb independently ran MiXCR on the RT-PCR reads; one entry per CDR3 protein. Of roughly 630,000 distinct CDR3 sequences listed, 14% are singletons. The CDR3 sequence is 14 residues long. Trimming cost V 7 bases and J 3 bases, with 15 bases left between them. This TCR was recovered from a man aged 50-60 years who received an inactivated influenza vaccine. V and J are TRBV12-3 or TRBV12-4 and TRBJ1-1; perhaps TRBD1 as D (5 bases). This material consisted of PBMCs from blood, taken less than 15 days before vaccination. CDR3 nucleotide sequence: TGTGCCAGCACCCTTCAGGGTAGCGACACTGAAGCTTTCTTT. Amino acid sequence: CASTLQGSDTEAFF.